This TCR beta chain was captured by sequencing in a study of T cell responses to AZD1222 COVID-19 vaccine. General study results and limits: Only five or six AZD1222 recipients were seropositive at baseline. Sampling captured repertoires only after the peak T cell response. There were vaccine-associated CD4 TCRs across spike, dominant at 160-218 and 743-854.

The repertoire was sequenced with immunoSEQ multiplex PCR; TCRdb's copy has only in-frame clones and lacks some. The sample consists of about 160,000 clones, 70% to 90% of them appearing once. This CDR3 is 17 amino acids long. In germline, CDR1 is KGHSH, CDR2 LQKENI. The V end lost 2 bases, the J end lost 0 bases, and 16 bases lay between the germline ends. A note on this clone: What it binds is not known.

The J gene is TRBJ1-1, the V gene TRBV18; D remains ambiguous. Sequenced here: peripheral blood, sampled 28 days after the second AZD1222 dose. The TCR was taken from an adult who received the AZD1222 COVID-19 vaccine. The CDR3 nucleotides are TGTGCCAGCTCACCATATCGGGCAGCTAACATGAACACTGAAGCTTTCTTT. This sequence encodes CASSPYRAANMNTEAFF.